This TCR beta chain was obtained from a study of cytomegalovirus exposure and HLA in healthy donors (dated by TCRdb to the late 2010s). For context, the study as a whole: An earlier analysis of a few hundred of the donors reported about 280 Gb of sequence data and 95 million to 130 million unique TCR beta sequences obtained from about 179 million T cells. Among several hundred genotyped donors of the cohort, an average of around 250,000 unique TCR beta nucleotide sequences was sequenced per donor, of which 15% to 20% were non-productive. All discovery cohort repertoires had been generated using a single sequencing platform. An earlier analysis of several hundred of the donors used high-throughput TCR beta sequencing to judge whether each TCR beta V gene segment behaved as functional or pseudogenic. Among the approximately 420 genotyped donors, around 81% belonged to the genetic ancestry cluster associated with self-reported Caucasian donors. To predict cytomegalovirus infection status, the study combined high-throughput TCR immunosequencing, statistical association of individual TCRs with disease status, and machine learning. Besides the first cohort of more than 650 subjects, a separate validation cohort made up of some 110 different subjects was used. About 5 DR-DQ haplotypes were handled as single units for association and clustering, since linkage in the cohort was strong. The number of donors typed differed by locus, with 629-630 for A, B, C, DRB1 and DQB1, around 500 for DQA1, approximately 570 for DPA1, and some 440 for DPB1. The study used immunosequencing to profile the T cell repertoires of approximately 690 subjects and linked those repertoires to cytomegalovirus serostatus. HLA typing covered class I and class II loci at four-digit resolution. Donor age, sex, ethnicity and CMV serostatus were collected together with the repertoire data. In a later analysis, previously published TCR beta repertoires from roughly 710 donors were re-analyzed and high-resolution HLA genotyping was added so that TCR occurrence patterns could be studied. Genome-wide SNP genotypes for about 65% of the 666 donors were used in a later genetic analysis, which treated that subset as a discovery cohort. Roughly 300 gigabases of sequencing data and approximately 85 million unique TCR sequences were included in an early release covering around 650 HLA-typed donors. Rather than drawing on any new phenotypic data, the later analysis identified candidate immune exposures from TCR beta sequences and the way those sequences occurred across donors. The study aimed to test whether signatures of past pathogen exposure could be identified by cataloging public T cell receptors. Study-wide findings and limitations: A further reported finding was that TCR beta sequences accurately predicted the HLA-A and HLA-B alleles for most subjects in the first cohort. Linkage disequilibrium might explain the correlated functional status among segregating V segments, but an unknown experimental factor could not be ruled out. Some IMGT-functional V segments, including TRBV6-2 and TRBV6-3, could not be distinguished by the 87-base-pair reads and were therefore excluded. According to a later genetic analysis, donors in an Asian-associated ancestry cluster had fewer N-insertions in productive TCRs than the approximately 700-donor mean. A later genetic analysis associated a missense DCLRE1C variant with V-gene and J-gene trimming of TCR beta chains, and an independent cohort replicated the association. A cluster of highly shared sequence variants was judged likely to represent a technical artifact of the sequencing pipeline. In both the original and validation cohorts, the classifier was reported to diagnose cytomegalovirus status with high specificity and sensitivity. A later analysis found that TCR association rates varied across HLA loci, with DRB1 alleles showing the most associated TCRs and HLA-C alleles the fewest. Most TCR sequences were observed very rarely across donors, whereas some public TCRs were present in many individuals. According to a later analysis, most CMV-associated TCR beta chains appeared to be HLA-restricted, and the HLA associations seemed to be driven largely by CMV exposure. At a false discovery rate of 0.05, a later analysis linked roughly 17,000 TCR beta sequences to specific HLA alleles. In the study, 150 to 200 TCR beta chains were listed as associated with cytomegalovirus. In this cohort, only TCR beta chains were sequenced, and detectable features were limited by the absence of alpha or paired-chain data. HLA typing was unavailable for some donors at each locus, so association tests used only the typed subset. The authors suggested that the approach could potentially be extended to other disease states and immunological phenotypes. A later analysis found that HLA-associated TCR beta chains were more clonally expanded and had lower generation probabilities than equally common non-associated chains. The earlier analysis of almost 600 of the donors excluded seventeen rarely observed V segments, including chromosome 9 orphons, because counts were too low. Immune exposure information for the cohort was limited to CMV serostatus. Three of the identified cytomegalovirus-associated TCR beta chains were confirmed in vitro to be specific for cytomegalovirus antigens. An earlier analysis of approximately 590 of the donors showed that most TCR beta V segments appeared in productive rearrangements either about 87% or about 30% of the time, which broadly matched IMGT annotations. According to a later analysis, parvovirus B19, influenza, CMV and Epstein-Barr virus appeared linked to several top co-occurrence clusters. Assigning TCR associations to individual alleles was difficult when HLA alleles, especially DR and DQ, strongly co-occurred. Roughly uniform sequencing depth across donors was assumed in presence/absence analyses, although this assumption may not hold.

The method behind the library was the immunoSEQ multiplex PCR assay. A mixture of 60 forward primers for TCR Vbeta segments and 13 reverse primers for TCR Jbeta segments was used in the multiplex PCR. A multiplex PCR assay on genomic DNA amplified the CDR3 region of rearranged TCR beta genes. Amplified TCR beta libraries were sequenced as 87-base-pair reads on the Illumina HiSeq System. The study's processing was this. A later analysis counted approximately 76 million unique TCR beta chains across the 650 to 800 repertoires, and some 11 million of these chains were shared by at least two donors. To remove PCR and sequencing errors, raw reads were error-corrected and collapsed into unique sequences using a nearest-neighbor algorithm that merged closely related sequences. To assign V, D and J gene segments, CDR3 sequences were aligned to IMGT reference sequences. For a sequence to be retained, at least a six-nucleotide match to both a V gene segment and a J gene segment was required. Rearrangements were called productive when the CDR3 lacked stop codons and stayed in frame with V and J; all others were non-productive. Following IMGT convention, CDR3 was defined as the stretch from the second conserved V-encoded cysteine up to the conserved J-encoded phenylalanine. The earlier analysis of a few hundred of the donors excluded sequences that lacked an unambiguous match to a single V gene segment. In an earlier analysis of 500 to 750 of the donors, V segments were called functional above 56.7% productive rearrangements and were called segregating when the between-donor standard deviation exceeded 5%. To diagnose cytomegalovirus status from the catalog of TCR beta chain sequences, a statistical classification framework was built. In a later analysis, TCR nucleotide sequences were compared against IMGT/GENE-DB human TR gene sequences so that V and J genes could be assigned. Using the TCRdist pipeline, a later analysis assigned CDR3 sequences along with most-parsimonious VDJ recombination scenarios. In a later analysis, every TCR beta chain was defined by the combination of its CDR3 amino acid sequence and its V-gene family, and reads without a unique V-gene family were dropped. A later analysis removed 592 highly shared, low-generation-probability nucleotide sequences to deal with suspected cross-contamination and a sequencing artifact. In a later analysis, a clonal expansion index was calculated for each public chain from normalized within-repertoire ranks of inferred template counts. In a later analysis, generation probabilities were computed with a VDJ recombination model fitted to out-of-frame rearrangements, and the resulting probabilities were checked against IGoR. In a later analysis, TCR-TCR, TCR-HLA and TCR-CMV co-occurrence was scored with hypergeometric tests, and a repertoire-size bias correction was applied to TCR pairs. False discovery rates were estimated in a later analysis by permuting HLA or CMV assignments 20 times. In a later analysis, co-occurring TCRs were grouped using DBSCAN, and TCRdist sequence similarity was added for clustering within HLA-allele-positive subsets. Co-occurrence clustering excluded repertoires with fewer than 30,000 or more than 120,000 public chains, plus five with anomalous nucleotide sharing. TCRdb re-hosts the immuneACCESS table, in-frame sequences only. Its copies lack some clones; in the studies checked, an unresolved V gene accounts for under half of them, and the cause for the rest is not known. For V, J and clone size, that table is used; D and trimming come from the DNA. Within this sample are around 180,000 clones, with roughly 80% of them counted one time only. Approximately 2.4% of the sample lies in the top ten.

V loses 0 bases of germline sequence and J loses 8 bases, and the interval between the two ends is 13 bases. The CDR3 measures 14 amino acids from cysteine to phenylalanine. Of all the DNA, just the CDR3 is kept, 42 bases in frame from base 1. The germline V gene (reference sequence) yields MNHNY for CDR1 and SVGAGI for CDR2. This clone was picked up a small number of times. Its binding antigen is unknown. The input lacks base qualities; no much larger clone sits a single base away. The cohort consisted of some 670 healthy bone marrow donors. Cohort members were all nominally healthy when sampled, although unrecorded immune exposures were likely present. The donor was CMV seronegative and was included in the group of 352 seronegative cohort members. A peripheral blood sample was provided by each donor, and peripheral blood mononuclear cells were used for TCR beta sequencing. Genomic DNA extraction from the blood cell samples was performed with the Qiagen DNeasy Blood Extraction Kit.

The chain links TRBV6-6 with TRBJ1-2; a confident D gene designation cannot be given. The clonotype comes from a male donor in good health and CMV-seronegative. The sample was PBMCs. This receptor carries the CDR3 CASSYSQEGKGYTF. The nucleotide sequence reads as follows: TGTGCCAGCAGTTACTCCCAGGAAGGAAAGGGCTACACCTTC.